Below are 13 T cell receptor beta chains sequenced from a single sample in a study of response to subunit inactivated influenza vaccine. From the RT-PCR reads, TCRdb called clonotypes with MiXCR, one entry per CDR3 protein. This repertoire shows approximately 730,000 distinct CDR3 sequences, approximately 14% found once; its top ten account for 6.5% to 8.5%. The sample here was PBMCs from blood, taken 14 to 15 days before vaccination. Source of these receptors: a man aged 45-65 years who received an inactivated influenza vaccine.

The V call is TRBV6-1, the J call TRBJ2-3; D is unresolved. The CDR3 runs 14 residues. V was pared by 10 bases and J by 1 base, with 15 bases between. The germline CDR1 and CDR2 sequences are MNHNS and SASEGT. The CDR3 nucleotides read TGTGCCACCGCGTTAGAAGACGGCACAGATACGCAGTATTTT. Translated, it gives CATALEDGTDTQYF.

The gene calls are TRBV20-1 and TRBJ1-3, with D unresolved. The CDR3 is 13 amino acids. The germline gives CDR1 DFQATT, CDR2 SNEGSKA (reference sequence). V gave up 6 bases and J gave up 0 bases, with 9 bases separating them. The CDR3 DNA follows: TGCAGTGCCGCGCCGCTCTCTGGAAACACCATATATTTT. Encoded protein: CSAAPLSGNTIYF.

This clonotype was picked up a small number of times. CDR3 DNA: TGTGCCAGCAGTGAAGGCGGCTACGAGCAGTACTTC. Its protein product is CASSEGGYEQYF. The chain carries TRBV2 and TRBJ2-7; D ambiguous. CDR1 and CDR2 (germline): SNHLY, FYNNEI. Deletions cut 1 base from V and 3 bases from J, with 4 bases between. CDR3 length: 12 residues.

This chain links TRBV7-2 with TRBJ1-6, with a tentative D call TRBD1 (5 bases). The CDR3 is 16 amino acids. Germline CDR1 reads SGHTA; CDR2 reads FQGNSA. Trimming cost V 7 bases and J 6 bases, with 19 bases left between them. CDR3 nucleotide sequence: TGTGCCAGCACCTCTCGCTCAGGGAGGGGTAATTCACCCCTCCACTTT. It is translated as CASTSRSGRGNSPLHF.

This chain links TRBV12-3 or TRBV12-4 with TRBJ2-3; 8 positions match TRBD1. The CDR3 runs to 15 residues. V lost 4 bases, J lost 3 bases, and 6 bases stayed unmatched. CDR3 sequence: CASSWTGKWTDTQYF. DNA for the CDR3: TGTGCCAGCAGTTGGACAGGGAAGTGGACAGATACGCAGTATTTT.

The sample holds a few counts of this clonotype. The V gene is TRBV12-3 or TRBV12-4, the J gene TRBJ2-5; TRBD2 matches 14 bases. With V trimmed by 6 bases and J by 1 base, 4 bases remained unmatched. This CDR3 contains 16 residues. The CDR3 DNA is TGTGCCAGCAGCCGACTAGCGGGGGGGATCCAAGAGACCCAGTACTTC. Protein: CASSRLAGGIQETQYF.

The V and J genes are TRBV24-1 and TRBJ2-1; D uncertain. CDR1 and CDR2 from the germline V gene are KGHDR and SFDVKD. Trimming stripped 5 bases from V and 4 bases from J, with 2 bases between. CDR3 size: 11 residues. The CDR3 reads CATSAYNEQFF. The DNA of the CDR3 is TGTGCCACCAGTGCGTACAATGAGCAGTTCTTC.

This clonotype was picked up a small number of times. The chain has TRBV11-2 and TRBJ2-3; 10 nucleotides align to TRBD2. There are 16 residues in the CDR3. V dropped 1 base and J dropped 1; count of bases not matched to a gene: 2. The V gene's germline CDR1 is SGHAT and CDR2 FQNNGV. CDR3: CASSLASGGRTDTQYF. CDR3 DNA: TGTGCCAGCAGCTTAGCTAGCGGGGGCCGCACAGATACGCAGTATTTT.

V usage is TRBV6-5 and J usage is TRBJ2-7; 7 bases agree with TRBD1. The CDR3 covers 15 residues. CDR1 is MNHEY and CDR2 is SVGAGI in the germline V gene. The junction had 12 bases not matched to a gene; V was cut back by 4 bases and J by 6 bases. The CDR3 DNA is TGTGCCAGCAGTTTATACAGGGGTCTCTCGGGCGAGCAGTACTTC. Amino acid sequence: CASSLYRGLSGEQYF.

The chain joins TRBV20-1 to TRBJ2-3, with TRBD1 matching over 12 bases. Germline loops: CDR1 DFQATT, CDR2 SNEGSKA (reference sequence). With 7 bases clipped from V and 4 bases from J, the junction kept 3 bases outside the gene matches. CDR3 size: 13 residues. CDR3 sequence: CSVGQGAADTQYF. CDR3 DNA sequence: TGCAGTGTGGGACAGGGGGCCGCAGATACGCAGTATTTT.

This clonotype appeared a few times. The V gene is TRBV6-2 or TRBV6-3, the J gene TRBJ1-5, with unresolved D. This CDR3 region has 13 residues. CDR1 MNHEY and CDR2 SVGEGT come from the germline V gene. Trimming stripped 6 bases from V and 4 bases from J, with 10 bases between. Here the CDR3 DNA reads TGTGCCAGCAGGACGGACGGGAATCAGCCCCAGCATTTT. Amino acids: CASRTDGNQPQHF.

This clonotype was counted between two and nine times. The chain has TRBV6-2 or TRBV6-3 and TRBJ2-3; 12 bases are shared with TRBD2. Germline V gene lookup returns CDR1 MNHEY and CDR2 SVGEGT. V was pared by 6 bases and J by 4 bases, with 5 bases of the junction left unmatched. This CDR3 region has 15 residues. CDR3 region: CASSPRLAGADTQYF. The CDR3 DNA is TGTGCCAGCAGCCCAAGACTAGCGGGGGCAGATACGCAGTATTTT.

This clonotype was found a few times. The chain joins TRBV15 to TRBJ1-4, with D uncertain. The CDR3 covers 14 residues. The germline gives CDR1 LNHNV, CDR2 YYDKDF (reference sequence). The V and J ends lost 0 bases and 5 bases respectively, with 7 bases between them. CDR3: CATSREGTNEKLFF. The CDR3 region has the DNA TGTGCCACCAGCAGAGAAGGCACAAATGAAAAACTGTTTTTT.